This T cell receptor beta chain was sequenced in a study of T-cell memory formation after mild COVID-19. Study-wide findings and caveats: Clones shrinking between day 15 and 85 showed a balanced CD4/CD8 split, and those that grew later tilted toward CD4+. Memory cells collected pre-infection included some clones that later responded, suggesting cross-reactive memory joined. CD4+ contracting clones were mainly CM and EM; CD8+ ones, EMRA.

Looked up from germline, CDR1 is SGHTA and CDR2 is FQGNSA. The length of the CDR3 is 14 residues. V shed 2 bases, J shed 8 bases, and the junction held 6 bases outside the gene matches. Employing constant-segment primers, 5'RACE generated TCR alpha and TCR beta cDNA libraries bearing sample barcodes and UMIs. TCRdb passed the 5' RACE reads through MiXCR, listing each CDR3 protein once. The sample gives approximately 390,000 distinct CDR3 sequences, 15% to 20% of which show up once; 20% to 25% is in the top ten. As regards this clonotype: Its matching antigen is unknown.

The chain employs TRBV7-2 and TRBJ2-1; 7 nucleotides match TRBD2. Sequencing used PBMCs or a T cell subset sorted from them (not recorded which). This sequence was found in a man younger than 35 who had mild COVID-19 (a few samples of this study predate the infection). Cell type and time point are not known. CDR3 amino acids: CASSLSWGGYEQFF. CDR3 nucleotides: TGTGCCAGCAGCTTAAGTTGGGGAGGGTATGAGCAGTTCTTC.